This is a list of T cell receptor beta chains from one sample in a study of OX40 agonist ivuxolimab in advanced cancers. Here immunoSEQ multiplex PCR was the method, and the copy in TCRdb shows in-frame clones only, minus some. The sample has under 95,000 clones; about 94% are singletons. This specimen consisted of CD4+ or CD8+ T cells sorted from blood, obtained in a trial of the OX40 agonist ivuxolimab. These receptors came from an adult with an advanced solid tumor such as melanoma, head and neck, liver or kidney cancer. CDR3s include the opening cysteine and the closing phenylalanine or tryptophan. The D gene is left open where the match is weak. The size entry is marked missing in some rows and otherwise reads once, few, many or a size class.

NA	NA	TRBV27	TRBJ1-1	CASSLGLNTEAFF	TGTGCCAGCAGTTTGGGCCTGAACACTGAAGCTTTCTTT
NA	NA	TRBV6-6	TRBJ1-1	CASSQTHMNTEAFF	TGTGCCAGCAGTCAGACACATATGAACACTGAAGCTTTCTTT
NA	NA	TRBV4-3	TRBJ1-2	CASSQEAGSNYGYTF	TGCGCCAGCAGCCAAGAAGCGGGCAGTAACTATGGCTACACCTTC
NA	TRBD2	TRBV12-5	TRBJ2-1	CASGLRTGLPEDEQFF	TGTGCTAGTGGCTTGCGTACGGGACTACCCGAGGATGAGCAGTTCTTC
NA	TRBD2	TRBV29-1	TRBJ2-1	CSVVGGLAGGSGSNEQFF	TGCAGCGTTGTGGGTGGGCTAGCGGGAGGTTCTGGCTCTAATGAGCAGTTCTTC
NA	TRBD1	TRBV7-3	TRBJ2-5	CASSLTDRVGETQYF	TGTGCCAGCAGCTTAACGGACAGGGTTGGGGAGACCCAGTACTTC
NA	TRBD2	TRBV27	TRBJ2-1	CASSLMGGENEQFF	TGTGCCAGCAGCCTTATGGGAGGGGAGAATGAGCAGTTCTTC
NA	NA	TRBV27	TRBJ2-2	CASSFVGGEHGELFF	TGTGCCAGCAGTTTTGTGGGGGGCGAGCACGGGGAGCTGTTTTTT
NA	TRBD1	TRBV5-4	TRBJ2-1	CASRPNRGGYNEQFF	TGTGCCAGCAGACCAAACAGGGGTGGCTACAATGAGCAGTTCTTC
NA	TRBD1	TRBV30	TRBJ1-1	CAWKDRGTEAFF	TGTGCCTGGAAGGACAGGGGCACTGAAGCTTTCTTT
NA	NA	TRBV5-6	TRBJ1-2	CASSFGAMDSYGYTF	TGTGCCAGCAGCTTTGGTGCCATGGACAGCTATGGCTACACCTTC
NA	NA	TRBV2	TRBJ2-1	CASSEILADEQFF	TGTGCCAGCAGTGAAATCCTAGCTGATGAGCAGTTCTTC
NA	NA	TRBV6-6	TRBJ2-7	CASRLGNEQYF	TGTGCCAGCAGGCTCGGTAACGAGCAGTACTTC
NA	NA	TRBV6-6	TRBJ1-2	CASGIHHGKGYTF	TGTGCCAGCGGTATCCATCATGGGAAAGGCTACACCTTC
NA	NA	TRBV30	TRBJ1-1	CAWSVGLNTEAFF	TGTGCCTGGAGTGTAGGGCTGAACACTGAAGCTTTCTTT
NA	TRBD1	TRBV5-1	TRBJ2-1	CASRDRSRDNEQFF	TGCGCCAGCCGGGACAGATCTCGAGACAATGAGCAGTTCTTC
NA	TRBD1	TRBV27	TRBJ2-7	CASSSTGADEQYF	TGTGCCAGCAGTTCAACAGGGGCCGACGAGCAGTACTTC
NA	NA	TRBV19	TRBJ1-1	CASSVSGRDTEAFF	TGTGCCAGTAGTGTATCAGGGAGGGACACTGAAGCTTTCTTT
NA	NA	TRBV7-6	TRBJ1-5	CASSLGPSNQPQHF	TGTGCCAGCAGCTTAGGTCCTAGCAATCAGCCCCAGCATTTT
NA	TRBD1	TRBV5-4	TRBJ2-7	CASSLGQINEQYF	TGTGCCAGCAGCCTGGGACAGATCAACGAGCAGTACTTC
NA	NA	TRBV21-1	TRBJ2-2	CASSGSRAFTGELFF	TGTGCCAGCAGCGGGAGCCGGGCCTTCACCGGGGAGCTGTTTTTT
NA	TRBD2	TRBV5-6	TRBJ2-7	CASSLGRLAAYEQYF	TGTGCCAGCAGCTTGGGAAGACTAGCGGCCTACGAGCAGTACTTC
NA	NA	TRBV14	TRBJ1-1	CASSQGGNTEAFF	TGTGCCAGCAGCCAAGGGGGAAACACTGAAGCTTTCTTT
NA	NA	TRBV6-6	TRBJ1-1	CASGYGGRTEAFF	TGTGCCAGCGGGTATGGGGGGCGCACTGAAGCTTTCTTT
NA	TRBD1	TRBV11-2	TRBJ1-1	CASSVSQGVNTEAFF	TGTGCCAGCAGTGTTAGTCAGGGGGTGAACACTGAAGCTTTCTTT
NA	NA	TRBV27	TRBJ2-1	CASSLSPSGNEQFF	TGTGCCAGCAGTTTATCGCCTTCAGGGAATGAGCAGTTCTTC
NA	TRBD1	TRBV5-8	TRBJ2-7	CASSLADSGQGGYEQYF	TGTGCCAGCAGCTTGGCTGACTCGGGACAGGGAGGCTACGAGCAGTACTTC
NA	NA	TRBV19	TRBJ2-7	CASSEQGWTYEQYF	TGTGCCAGTAGTGAACAGGGTTGGACCTACGAGCAGTACTTC
NA	NA	TRBV4-1	TRBJ2-3	CASSQDPRGSSTDTQYF	TGCGCCAGCAGCCAAGATCCAAGGGGATCTAGCACAGATACGCAGTATTTT
NA	NA	TRBV6-5	TRBJ1-5	CASSVLAGVQPQHF	TGTGCCAGCAGTGTCCTTGCGGGGGTCCAGCCCCAGCATTTT
once	NA	TRBV12-5	TRBJ1-3	CASGDTLQGTGNTIYF	TGTGCTAGTGGTGATACACTACAGGGAACTGGAAACACCATATATTTT
NA	NA	TRBV7-6	TRBJ2-2	CASSSGPNTGELFF	TGTGCCAGCAGTTCCGGGCCAAACACCGGGGAGCTGTTTTTT
NA	NA	TRBV10-3	TRBJ1-6	CAISEPEEAGNNSPLHF	TGTGCCATCAGTGAGCCCGAGGAGGCAGGAAATAATTCACCCCTCCACTTT
once	NA	TRBV29-1	TRBJ1-4	CSVVVTENEKLFF	TGCAGCGTTGTAGTCACTGAGAATGAAAAACTGTTTTTT
NA	NA	TRBV11-2	TRBJ1-6	CASSRKGNNSPLHF	TGTGCCAGCAGCCGAAAGGGAAACAATTCACCCCTCCACTTT
once	NA	TRBV7-2	TRBJ1-2	CASSLVGRDGDGYTF	TGTGCCAGCAGCTTAGTGGGCAGGGATGGAGATGGCTACACCTTC
once	TRBD1	TRBV6-6	TRBJ2-2	CASSSDRGIAGELFF	TGTGCCAGCAGTTCCGACAGGGGTATCGCCGGGGAGCTGTTTTTT
NA	NA	TRBV14	TRBJ2-1	CASSQGLLRFF	TGTGCCAGCAGCCAAGGACTCCTCAGGTTCTTC
once	NA	TRBV5-1	TRBJ2-7	CASSPSGAEQYF	TGCGCCAGCAGCCCGTCAGGGGCCGAGCAGTACTTC
once	TRBD1	TRBV6-1	TRBJ2-2	CASSGSGTGDTGELFF	TGTGCCAGCAGTGGTTCCGGGACAGGGGACACCGGGGAGCTGTTTTTT
NA	TRBD1	TRBV27	TRBJ1-2	CASRGQVYGYTF	TGTGCCAGCAGAGGACAGGTTTATGGCTACACCTTC
NA	NA	TRBV6-6	TRBJ2-1	CASRPDHNEQFF	TGTGCCAGCAGGCCGGACCACAATGAGCAGTTCTTC
NA	TRBD1	TRBV27	TRBJ1-5	CASSLLGQGAVQPQHF	TGTGCCAGCAGTTTACTGGGACAGGGGGCTGTTCAGCCCCAGCATTTT
once	TRBD2	TRBV6-4	TRBJ2-1	CASSDSISGYYNEQFF	TGTGCCAGCAGTGACTCGATTAGCGGGTACTACAATGAGCAGTTCTTC
NA	TRBD2	TRBV11-2	TRBJ2-3	CASSSVGDGRRTDTQYF	TGTGCCAGCAGCTCCGTTGGGGACGGGAGGAGGACAGATACGCAGTATTTT
NA	NA	TRBV4-2	TRBJ2-7	CASSPYRDNLKQYF	TGTGCCAGCAGCCCCTACCGGGACAACTTGAAGCAGTACTTC
NA	TRBD2	TRBV4-3	TRBJ2-1	CASSQVVTPGLAEYNEQFF	TGCGCCAGCAGCCAAGTAGTCACCCCAGGGCTAGCGGAGTACAATGAGCAGTTCTTC
NA	TRBD2	TRBV4-1	TRBJ2-5	CASSFRSGGGAGETQYF	TGCGCCAGCAGCTTTCGGTCGGGAGGGGGGGCCGGAGAGACCCAGTACTTC
NA	NA	TRBV2	TRBJ1-2	CASPRGSVYGYTF	TGTGCCAGCCCAAGGGGTTCAGTCTATGGCTACACCTTC
NA	TRBD1	TRBV5-1	TRBJ1-1	CASSVGTGDANTEAFF	TGCGCCAGCAGCGTCGGGACAGGCGATGCGAACACTGAAGCTTTCTTT
NA	NA	TRBV13	TRBJ2-7	CASSLRQGGGEQYF	TGTGCCAGCAGCCTCCGACAGGGTGGAGGGGAGCAGTACTTC
NA	TRBD2	TRBV13	TRBJ2-6	CASISGRAGANVLTF	TGTGCCAGCATCTCGGGGAGGGCTGGGGCCAACGTCCTGACTTTC
NA	NA	TRBV11-2	TRBJ2-7	CASSLTTPSEQYF	TGTGCCAGCAGCTTAACGACACCCTCCGAGCAGTACTTC
NA	NA	TRBV7-6	TRBJ2-3	CASSPWAGGRVDTQYF	TGTGCCAGCAGCCCCTGGGCCGGGGGCAGGGTAGATACGCAGTATTTT
NA	NA	TRBV5-1	TRBJ1-5	CASSLGTGGSNQPQHF	TGCGCCAGCAGCTTGGGGACTGGGGGTAGCAATCAGCCCCAGCATTTT